The rows below give T cell receptor beta chains drawn from one sample of a study of T cell repertoires in cytomegalovirus infection. TCRdb reanalysed the reads using MiXCR and keeps one entry per CDR3 protein. Among 150,000 to 200,000 distinct CDR3 sequences listed, 17% were seen once. The sequenced sample consisted of CD8+ T cells from PBMCs. The receptors shown here come from a human donor in good health (CMV status not recorded). Some clones in this sample may be carry-over from other donors' samples. The CDR3 runs from the conserved cysteine through the conserved F or W. The D gene is left open where the match is weak. For some rows the clone size is stated as once, few or many, or as a class when expanded; others skip it.

cdr3_nt cdr3_aa d_call v_call clone_size j_call
TGTGCCAGCAGCTTAGCGGGGGGGAATCAGCCCCAGCATTTT CASSLAGGNQPQHF - TRBV7-9 many TRBJ1-5
TGTGCCAGCAGCTTCCTAACAGCCGAGCAGTACTTC CASSFLTAEQYF - TRBV7-8 many TRBJ2-7
TGCAGCGTTGAGCTCCCAGGAGCCTATGGCTACACCTTC CSVELPGAYGYTF - TRBV29-1 few TRBJ1-2
TGTGCCAGCAGCTTACCCCTCTCTGGGGCCAACGTCCTGACTTTC CASSLPLSGANVLTF - TRBV7-9 - TRBJ2-6
TGTGCCAGCAGTTTATCGAAGGGCGGGGAGACCCAGTACTTC CASSLSKGGETQYF - TRBV27 - TRBJ2-5
TGTGCCAGCAGGCCACAGGGTGGTGAGCAGTTCTTC CASRPQGGEQFF - TRBV7-9 - TRBJ2-1
TGTGCCAGCAGCGGAGTGACCCGGGAGACAGGGGTGAGTCAGCCCCAGCATTTT CASSGVTRETGVSQPQHF TRBD1 TRBV7-9 - TRBJ1-5
TGTGCCAGCAGCCCCGCGGGGGGCTCCTACAATGAGCAGTTCTTC CASSPAGGSYNEQFF TRBD2 TRBV11-2 - TRBJ2-1
TGTGCCAGCAGCCGACGGGGACAGGGCGAGAATGAGCAGTTCTTC CASSRRGQGENEQFF TRBD1 TRBV11-2 - TRBJ2-1
TGTGCCAGCAGCGTCCCGCGAGCGGAACCAAGCACAGATACGCAGTATTTT CASSVPRAEPSTDTQYF - TRBV7-2 few TRBJ2-3
TGTGCCAGCAGTGATACGCCCTCTGATACCAAAAACAGTCAGTACTTC CASSDTPSDTKNSQYF - TRBV6-1 - TRBJ2-4
TGTGCCAGCAGTTTTTTCGAAGGGGCTGATGAAGCTTTCTTT CASSFFEGADEAFF - TRBV12-3/TRBV12-4 - TRBJ1-1
TGTGCCAGCCGTCATAGGGGCGCGACGGTGAACACTGAAGCTTTCTTT CASRHRGATVNTEAFF - TRBV25-1 - TRBJ1-1
TGCGCCAGCAGCCAAGATCAAAGGGATTGGACAGGGGGGATCTACGAGCAGTACTTC CASSQDQRDWTGGIYEQYF TRBD1 TRBV4-1 few TRBJ2-7
TGTGCCAGCATGGGGAACTTTGGGGCCAACGTCCTGACTTTC CASMGNFGANVLTF - TRBV12-3/TRBV12-4 - TRBJ2-6
TGTGCCAGCAGCTCCGGACTAGCGGGGAGAGAGACCCAGTACTTC CASSSGLAGRETQYF TRBD2 TRBV13 - TRBJ2-5
TGTGCCAGCAGCTTCCTGGGACCGAACACTGAAGCTTTCTTT CASSFLGPNTEAFF - TRBV7-8 few TRBJ1-1
TGTGCCAGCGGGGGACAGGGGAGTTCACCCCTCCACTTT CASGGQGSSPLHF TRBD1 TRBV6-2/TRBV6-3 - TRBJ1-6
TGCAGCGTTGAGGAGAGGAGTGGCTACACCTTC CSVEERSGYTF - TRBV29-1 - TRBJ1-2
TGTGCCAGCAGCGCACACTACGAGCAGTACTTC CASSAHYEQYF - TRBV7-2 many TRBJ2-7
TGTGCCAGCAGCTCTCCAGGGATAGCAGATACGCAGTATTTT CASSSPGIADTQYF - TRBV7-9 few TRBJ2-3